Listed below are T cell receptor beta chains from one sample, sequenced in a study of radiotherapy plus CTLA-4 blockade in lung cancer. TCRdb's table, derived via immunoSEQ multiplex PCR, lists solely in-frame clones and lacks some. The data show over 60,000 clones, around 86% seen once. This specimen was peripheral blood, taken from a patient treated with radiotherapy plus ipilimumab. These receptor sequences come from a human donor with non-small cell lung cancer that progressed on radiotherapy plus ipilimumab. Both conserved end residues are part of each CDR3. Some rows mark clone size as missing; the rest say once, few, many or name a class of expanded clone.

clone_size,j_call,v_call,cdr3_aa
.,TRBJ2-5,TRBV5-1,CASSLALAGGEGTQYF
.,TRBJ2-1,TRBV10-3,CAISARRSLFF
.,TRBJ2-7,TRBV6-5,CASKIGTSGPYEQYF
.,TRBJ2-1,TRBV5-1,CASSLGGAGYNEQFF
once,TRBJ2-5,TRBV7-9,CASSWKLAGIQETQYF
few,TRBJ2-7,TRBV6-1,CASSEAGQGGSYEQYF
.,TRBJ2-1,TRBV6-5,CASSFSRVASYNEQFF
few,TRBJ1-2,TRBV27,CASSLTRGGLNGYTF
once,TRBJ2-7,TRBV9,CASSVGDWSSYEQYF
.,TRBJ2-3,TRBV27,CASSLYRGLADTQYF
.,TRBJ2-1,TRBV7-8,CASSLARGREQFF
.,TRBJ2-1,TRBV2,CASSRLAGGPYNEQFF
.,TRBJ2-7,TRBV7-9,CASSSTDSYEQYF
.,TRBJ2-4,TRBV27,CASSLGNRGEGNIQYF
.,TRBJ2-2,TRBV30,CAWSVRPGVTGELFF
.,TRBJ2-2,TRBV29-1,CSVRQWAGELFF
few,TRBJ2-2,TRBV28,CASKASGRITGELFF
.,TRBJ2-1,TRBV27,CASSLSPTSNEQFF
few,TRBJ2-7,TRBV5-1,CASSVTGVGEQYF
.,TRBJ2-3,TRBV2,CASSEDRGITDTQYF
.,TRBJ2-1,TRBV28,CASSSLTLTGREQFF
.,TRBJ1-4,TRBV18,CASSQDSTQKLFF
.,TRBJ1-5,TRBV4-2,CASSQGTGGTQPQHF
once,TRBJ2-1,TRBV2,CASSLLAGGDSYNEQFF
.,TRBJ2-2,TRBV6-1,CASTPGLAGTGELFF
few,TRBJ2-3,TRBV4-2,CASSPRGTGGTDTQYF
.,TRBJ2-2,TRBV6-5,CASSNSLDRAGELFF
.,TRBJ2-1,TRBV2,CASSEVSYNEQFF
.,TRBJ2-1,TRBV11-2,CASSLAAGGRAYEQFF
.,TRBJ2-3,TRBV9,CASSVVGSSRDTQYF
.,TRBJ1-1,TRBV18,CASSDSLNTEAFF
.,TRBJ2-7,TRBV28,CASRGTGYYEQYF
.,TRBJ1-2,TRBV12-5,CASGPTLQGANYGYTF
.,TRBJ2-7,TRBV6-5,CASSSPSAGMYEQYF
.,TRBJ2-2,TRBV7-9,CASSYTGELFF
.,TRBJ1-4,TRBV5-1,CASGKSGVNEKLFF
.,TRBJ2-7,TRBV7-2,CASSLGAGAWDGEQYF
.,TRBJ1-3,TRBV18,CASSQRSLGTGNTIYF
.,TRBJ2-1,TRBV2,CASRSLAFEQFF
.,TRBJ2-3,TRBV6-5,CASSYSGGWADTQYF
.,TRBJ2-5,TRBV15,CATSRGGETQYF
.,TRBJ1-5,TRBV2,CASSESGVDQPQHF
.,TRBJ1-1,TRBV9,CASSVAVVGNTEAFF
.,TRBJ2-5,TRBV2,CASRGTSETQYF
.,TRBJ1-1,TRBV18,CASSPIGRRNTEAFF
.,TRBJ2-5,TRBV2,CASSLSGAGGGTQYF
.,TRBJ2-4,TRBV5-6,CASSVTSGRGEDIQYF
.,TRBJ2-1,TRBV5-4,CASSGGTSGGNNEQFF
.,TRBJ1-5,TRBV28,CASSKQGIGNQPQHF